The 26 T cell receptor beta chains listed next were all sequenced from one sample in a study of blood T cell repertoires in COVID-19. Only in-frame clones appear in the TCRdb table, and some are missing; sequencing was by immunoSEQ multiplex PCR. The table lists about 170,000 clones, approximately 86% of them singletons. The sequenced material came from peripheral blood. Source of these receptors: a woman of 80 years or more with COVID-19, enrolled during active disease.

This chain joins TRBV7-2 and TRBJ2-1; D might be TRBD2 (6 bases). CDR1 is SGHTA and CDR2 is FQGNSA in the germline V gene. With 11 bases removed from V and 10 bases from J, the gap between germline ends came to 21 bases. This CDR3 is 13 amino acids long. The CDR3 nucleotides are TGTGCCTCCACCGGACTACCCGCTAGCGAGCAGTTCTTC. It yields the protein CASTGLPASEQFF.

There are a few counts of this clone. V gene TRBV28 combines with J gene TRBJ1-5; 8 positions agree with TRBD1. V gave up 4 bases and J gave up 1 base; unmatched junction bases: 12. The germline CDR1 and CDR2 sequences are MDHEN and SYDVKM. The CDR3 loop spans 18 amino acids. In nucleotides, the CDR3 is TGTGCCAGCAGTTCCATTCGTACAGGGGGGAGAAGCAATCAGCCCCAGCATTTT. Translation gives CASSSIRTGGRSNQPQHF.

The chain recombines TRBV7-2 with TRBJ1-3; possibly TRBD1 for D (5 bases). CDR1 SGHTA and CDR2 FQGNSA come from the germline V gene. This CDR3 comprises 16 residues. V lost 1 base and J 3 bases, leaving 13 bases between the germline ends. The CDR3 loop reads CASSLDLGGGGNTIYF. DNA for the CDR3: TGTGCCAGCAGCTTAGATTTGGGGGGTGGTGGAAACACCATATATTTT.

The chain links TRBV5-6 to TRBJ2-1; 8 bases align to TRBD2. The germline CDR1 and CDR2 sequences are SGHDT and YYEEEE. The CDR3 runs to 13 residues. The V and J ends lost 3 bases and 7 bases, in that order; junction bases with no gene match: 3. The CDR3 sequence: CASSSQRGNEQFF. As DNA, the CDR3 is TGTGCCAGCAGCTCCCAGCGGGGGAATGAGCAGTTCTTC.

The chain uses TRBV28 and TRBJ2-3, with a tentative D call TRBD2 (6 bases). V lost 9 bases and J lost 2, with 15 bases in between. Germline lookup yields CDR1 MDHEN and CDR2 SYDVKM. CDR3 length: 14 residues. Written as DNA, the CDR3 is TGTGCCAGTATCGGGGGTCCCCCCACAGATACGCAGTATTTT. As protein: CASIGGPPTDTQYF.

In its sample, this clone was seen a few times. The V gene is TRBV27, the J gene TRBJ1-5; D is uncertain. Germline loops: CDR1 MNHEY, CDR2 SMNVEV (reference sequence). V lost 3 bases and J 5 bases, leaving 5 bases between the germline ends. The length of the CDR3 is 12 residues. CDR3 region: CASSFLDQPQHF. The CDR3 DNA reads TGTGCCAGCAGTTTCCTAGATCAGCCCCAGCATTTT.

The chain links TRBV7-8 to TRBJ1-5, with a weak D call TRBD1 (5 bases). The CDR3 is made up of 16 amino acids. Germline CDR1 reads SGHVS; CDR2 reads FQNEAQ. V shed 5 bases and J shed 0 bases, with 14 bases lying between them. In nucleotides, the CDR3 is TGTGCCAGCAGCGGTCGACAGCTAAATAGCAATCAGCCCCAGCATTTT. Amino acids: CASSGRQLNSNQPQHF.

The chain is built from TRBV7-2 and TRBJ1-5, with D possibly TRBD1 on 5 matching bases. The CDR3 is 14 amino acids. From germline, CDR1 is SGHTA and CDR2 FQGNSA. V was trimmed by 5 bases and J by 6 bases, leaving 14 bases between them. As DNA, the CDR3 is TGTGCCAGCAGCCTCTCCCAGGGAAGTCAGCCCCAGCATTTT. Translated: CASSLSQGSQPQHF.

V usage is TRBV4-3 and J usage is TRBJ2-2; D ambiguous. Between the trimmed V and J ends, which lost 4 bases and 1 base, there was a span of 10 bases. This CDR3 is 15 amino acids long. Germline-derived CDR1 and CDR2 are LGHNA and YSLEER. CDR3 nucleotides: TGCGCCAGCAGCCCTACAGCACGGAACACCGGGGAGCTGTTTTTT. It specifies CASSPTARNTGELFF.

V is TRBV14 and J is TRBJ2-3; 11 bases agree with TRBD2. V was pared by 1 base and J by 7 bases, with 7 bases of the junction left unmatched. This CDR3 contains 16 residues. Looked up from germline, CDR1 is SGHDN and CDR2 is FVKESK. CDR3 sequence (DNA): TGTGCCAGCAGCCAAGCCGGGACTAGCGGCATCAATACGCAGTATTTT. Its protein product is CASSQAGTSGINTQYF. Supplemented by reference TRBV14 and TRBJ2-3, the full variable domain reads EAGVTQFPSHSVIEKGQTVTLRCDPISGHDNLYWYRRVMGKEIKFLLHFVKESKQDESGMPNNRFLAERTGGTYSTLKVQPAELEDSGVYFCASSQAGTSGINTQYFGPGTRLTVL.

The gene calls are TRBV18 and TRBJ2-3, with 14 nucleotides matching TRBD2. Germline V gives CDR1 KGHSH, CDR2 LQKENI. Trimming removed 2 bases from V and 1 base from J; junction bases left unmatched: 2. The CDR3 extends over 17 amino acids. The CDR3 bases are TGTGCCAGCTCACCAGGACTAGCGGGAGGAGGCACAGATACGCAGTATTTT. Protein product: CASSPGLAGGGTDTQYF.

This chain joins TRBV29-1 and TRBJ2-7; 9 bases align to TRBD1. CDR3 length equals 14 residues. Trimming at V came to 2 bases and at J to 7 bases, leaving 9 bases not matched to a gene. Germline assignment: CDR1 SQVTM and CDR2 ANQGSEA. The CDR3 region has the DNA TGCAGCGTTGAATTACCGGGACAGGGAGGAGAGCAGTACTTC. Its translation is CSVELPGQGGEQYF.

This clone was recorded only once. V is TRBV7-2 and J is TRBJ1-1, with D possibly being TRBD1 (5 bases). The ends were cut back, 1 base at V and 1 base at J, with 22 bases in the middle. The CDR3 is made up of 19 amino acids. Per germline, CDR1 SGHTA and CDR2 FQGNSA. In DNA form, the CDR3 reads TGTGCCAGCAGCTTAGGATTCTTCGGTACTCACAGGTCGAACACTGAAGCTTTCTTT. This translates into CASSLGFFGTHRSNTEAFF. Full variable domain (rest looked up from reference TRBV7-2 and TRBJ1-1): GAGVSQSPSNKVTEKGKDVELRCDPISGHTALYWYRQSLGQGLEFLIYFQGNSAPDKSGLPSDRFSAERTGGSVSTLTIQRTQQEDSAVYLCASSLGFFGTHRSNTEAFFGQGTRLTVV.

CDR3 amino acids: CASSLGAGAPYEQYF. The CDR3 nucleotides are TGTGCCAGCAGTTTAGGAGCGGGGGCCCCCTACGAGCAGTACTTC. This chain connects TRBV27 to TRBJ2-7; 8 positions agree with TRBD2. Germline trimming cut 2 bases from V and 2 bases from J; bases unmatched to any gene: 5. The germline gives CDR1 MNHEY, CDR2 SMNVEV (reference sequence). The CDR3 is made up of 15 amino acids.

In its sample, this clone was seen a few times. The rearrangement links TRBV28 to TRBJ2-5; 9 bases agree with TRBD2. The V gene's germline CDR1 is MDHEN and CDR2 SYDVKM. V dropped 2 bases and J dropped 3; count of bases not matched to a gene: 4. The CDR3 is made up of 15 amino acids. The CDR3 sequence: CASSLGGRAEETQYF. For the CDR3, the DNA is TGTGCCAGCAGTTTAGGCGGGAGGGCGGAAGAGACCCAGTACTTC.

This chain links TRBV2 with TRBJ1-1; weak D call: TRBD1 (5 bases). The V gene lost 8 bases and the J gene lost 2 bases, with 15 bases spanning the gap. The CDR3 is made up of 14 amino acids. Per the germline V gene, CDR1 is SNHLY and CDR2 is FYNNEI. The CDR3 DNA reads as TGTGCCAGCTTACAGGACACGATAAACACTGAAGCTTTCTTT. It is translated as CASLQDTINTEAFF.

The chain is built from TRBV11-2 and TRBJ2-7, with 13 bases aligning to TRBD2. The V gene end was trimmed by 5 bases and the J gene end by 6 bases; junction bases not matched to a gene: 7. CDR1 is SGHAT and CDR2 is FQNNGV in the germline V gene. The CDR3 length is 15 residues. In nucleotides, the CDR3 is TGTGCCAGCAGCCCGCCACTAGCGGGAGGGCGCGAGCAGTACTTC. It specifies CASSPPLAGGREQYF. Full variable domain (remainder filled in from reference TRBV11-2 and TRBJ2-7): EAGVAQSPRYKIIEKRQSVAFWCNPISGHATLYWYQQILGQGPKLLIQFQNNGVVDDSQLPKDRFSAERLKGVDSTLKIQPAKLEDSAVYLCASSPPLAGGREQYFGPGTRLTVT.

This chain joins TRBV7-8 and TRBJ2-1; 12 bases are a match to TRBD2. After removal of 5 bases from V and 9 bases from J, the junction contained 8 bases not matched to a gene. Germline V gives CDR1 SGHVS, CDR2 FQNEAQ. The CDR3 covers 15 residues. The CDR3 loop reads CASSLTSGSWGEQFF. In DNA form, the CDR3 reads TGTGCCAGCAGCCTGACTAGCGGGAGTTGGGGTGAGCAGTTCTTC.

The rearrangement links TRBV7-6 to TRBJ2-5; tentative D call: TRBD1 (5 bases). CDR1 is SGHVS and CDR2 is FNYEAQ in the germline V gene. The CDR3 has 14 residues. Trimming left V 5 bases short and J 5 bases short, with 15 bases between. In DNA form, the CDR3 reads TGTGCCAGCAGCCAGTTAGGGGTTGGGGAGACCCAGTACTTC. It translates to CASSQLGVGETQYF.

The chain carries TRBV2 and TRBJ1-5; 8 bases are shared with TRBD1. The CDR3 consists of 14 residues. Germline CDR1 is SNHLY and CDR2 is FYNNEI. Unmatched junction bases numbered 6, after V lost 8 bases and J lost 3 bases. In DNA, the CDR3 is TGTGCCAGCGCCCGGGACAGGAACAATCAGCCCCAGCATTTT. This translates into CASARDRNNQPQHF.

This chain uses TRBV5-1 with TRBJ2-1, with 9 positions matching TRBD1. With V trimmed by 4 bases and J by 15 bases, 8 bases remained unmatched. The CDR3 sequence is 12 residues long. CDR1 is SGHRS, CDR2 YFSETQ, per germline. The CDR3 DNA is TGCGCCAGCAGCACCACACAGGGGGCGACGTTCTTC. This gives the protein CASSTTQGATFF. The entire variable domain, with the rest obtained from reference TRBV5-1 and TRBJ2-1, is as follows: KAGVTQTPRYLIKTRGQQVTLSCSPISGHRSVSWYQQTPGQGLQFLFEYFSETQRNKGNFPGRFSGRQFSNSRSEMNVSTLELGDSALYLCASSTTQGATFFGPGTRLTVL.

This clone appeared once. The chain carries TRBV2 and TRBJ2-2; 7 bases match TRBD1. V was clipped by 6 bases and J by 4 bases; unmatched bases: 5. Germline CDR1 and CDR2: SNHLY and FYNNEI. The CDR3 extends over 14 amino acids. CDR3 residues: CASRGDSSTGELFF. The DNA of the CDR3 is TGTGCCAGCAGAGGGGACAGCAGCACCGGGGAGCTGTTTTTT.

This clone was seen just once. This chain links TRBV5-8 with TRBJ2-1; weak D call: TRBD1 (6 bases). The CDR3 loop spans 14 amino acids. Germline CDR1 SGHTS, CDR2 YDEGEE. Between the trimmed V and J ends, which lost 2 bases and 8 bases, there was a span of 14 bases. The chain's CDR3 is CASSLFQGSHEQFF. Written as DNA, the CDR3 is TGTGCCAGCAGCTTATTCCAGGGGTCGCATGAGCAGTTCTTC. The full variable domain, rest sourced from reference TRBV5-8 and TRBJ2-1, is EAGVTQSPTHLIKTRGQQATLRCSPISGHTSVYWYQQALGLGLQFLLWYDEGEERNRGNFPPRFSGRQFPNYSSELNVNALELEDSALYLCASSLFQGSHEQFFGPGTRLTVL.

This clone was seen only a few times. The J gene is TRBJ1-4, the V gene TRBV6-2 or TRBV6-3; D is undetermined. This CDR3 region has 16 residues. Germline CDR1 is MNHEY and CDR2 is SVGEGT. Trimming pared 2 bases from V and 0 bases from J, leaving 10 bases between. CDR3 sequence (DNA): TGTGCCAGCAGTTACCTCGGGTTTTCAACTAATGAAAAACTGTTTTTT. It codes for CASSYLGFSTNEKLFF.

The rearrangement uses TRBV2 and TRBJ1-1; D might be TRBD1 (5 bases). This CDR3 region has 13 residues. V lost 8 bases and J lost 4, with 14 bases in between. Germline CDR1 SNHLY, CDR2 FYNNEI. The chain's CDR3 is CASRLTAFTEAFF. The DNA of the CDR3 is TGTGCCAGCCGTTTGACAGCATTCACTGAAGCTTTCTTT.

J is TRBJ1-1 and V is TRBV11-2; D is undetermined. CDR3 length: 14 residues. The germline V and J ends were trimmed by 1 base and 1 base, with 7 bases remaining between them. Germline values: CDR1 SGHAT, CDR2 FQNNGV. CDR3 in amino acids: CASSLVWQNTEAFF. The CDR3 coding sequence is TGTGCCAGCAGCTTAGTTTGGCAGAACACTGAAGCTTTCTTT.